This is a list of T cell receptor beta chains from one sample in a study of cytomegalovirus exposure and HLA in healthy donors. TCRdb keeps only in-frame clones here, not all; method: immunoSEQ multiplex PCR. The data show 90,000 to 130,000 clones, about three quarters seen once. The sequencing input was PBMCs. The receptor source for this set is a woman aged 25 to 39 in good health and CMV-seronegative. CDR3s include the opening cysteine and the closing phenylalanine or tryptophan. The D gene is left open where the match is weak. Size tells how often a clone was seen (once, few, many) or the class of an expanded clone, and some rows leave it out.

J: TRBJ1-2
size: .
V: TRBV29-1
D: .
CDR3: CSAVWPGWYMTF
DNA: TGCAGCGCTGTTTGGCCGGGGTGGTATATGACCTTC

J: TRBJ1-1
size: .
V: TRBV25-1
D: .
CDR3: CASSPKMGRESESAFF
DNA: TGTGCCAGCAGCCCCAAGATGGGCAGAGAGTCAGAAAGCGCTTTCTTT

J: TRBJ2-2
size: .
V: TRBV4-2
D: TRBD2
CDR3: CASSQAGAGGAGELFF
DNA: TGTGCCAGCAGCCAAGCGGGGGCCGGGGGGGCCGGGGAGCTGTTTTTT

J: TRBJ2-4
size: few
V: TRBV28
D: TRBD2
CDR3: CASSLGEGAIQYF
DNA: TGTGCCAGCAGTTTAGGGGAGGGTGCCATTCAGTACTTC

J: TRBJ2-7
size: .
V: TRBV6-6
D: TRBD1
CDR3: CASRGDSYEQYF
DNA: TGTGCCAGCAGAGGGGACAGCTACGAGCAGTACTTC

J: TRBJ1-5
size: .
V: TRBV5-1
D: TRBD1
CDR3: CASSPSTGNNQPQHF
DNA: TGCGCCAGCAGCCCATCGACAGGGAACAATCAGCCCCAGCATTTT

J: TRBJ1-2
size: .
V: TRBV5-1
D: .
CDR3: CASSGRDGYTF
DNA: TGCGCCAGCAGCGGCAGGGATGGCTACACCTTC

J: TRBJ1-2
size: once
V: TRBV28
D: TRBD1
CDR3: CASSLVDRAYTF
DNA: TGTGCCAGCAGTTTAGTTGACAGGGCCTACACCTTC

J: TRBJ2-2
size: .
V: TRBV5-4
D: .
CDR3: CASSFQQGHTGELFF
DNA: TGTGCCAGCAGCTTCCAACAGGGTCATACCGGGGAGCTGTTTTTT

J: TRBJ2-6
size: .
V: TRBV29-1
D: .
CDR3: CSALFLSGANVLTF
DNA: TGCAGCGCCTTGTTCCTCTCTGGGGCCAACGTCCTGACTTTC

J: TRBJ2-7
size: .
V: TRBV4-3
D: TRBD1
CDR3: CASSQETGGRYEQYF
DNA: TGCGCCAGCAGCCAAGAAACAGGGGGTAGGTACGAGCAGTACTTC

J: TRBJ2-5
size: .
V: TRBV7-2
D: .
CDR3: CASSRERQAPIAQYF
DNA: TGTGCCAGCAGCCGTGAAAGACAGGCCCCAATCGCCCAGTACTTC

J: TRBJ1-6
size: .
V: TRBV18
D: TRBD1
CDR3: CASSDRAGISPLHF
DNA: TGTGCCAGCTCAGACAGGGCCGGGATTTCACCCCTCCACTTT

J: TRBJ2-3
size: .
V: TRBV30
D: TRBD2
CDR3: CAFTLAGPGDTQYF
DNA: TGTGCCTTCACACTAGCGGGACCCGGGGATACGCAGTATTTT

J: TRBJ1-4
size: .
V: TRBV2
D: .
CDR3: CATSRNRAGEKLFF
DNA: TGTGCCACCTCGAGGAACAGGGCGGGTGAAAAACTGTTTTTT

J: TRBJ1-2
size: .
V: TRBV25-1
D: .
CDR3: CASSDLGENYGYTF
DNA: TGTGCCAGCAGTGATCTCGGGGAAAACTATGGCTACACCTTC

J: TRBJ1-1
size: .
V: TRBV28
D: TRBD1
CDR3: CASQDRVGNTEAFF
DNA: TGTGCCAGTCAAGACAGGGTTGGGAACACTGAAGCTTTCTTT

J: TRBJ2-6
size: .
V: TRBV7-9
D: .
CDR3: CASSIQGSGANVLTF
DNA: TGTGCCAGCAGCATACAGGGTTCTGGGGCCAACGTCCTGACTTTC

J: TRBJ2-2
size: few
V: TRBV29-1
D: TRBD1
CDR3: CSVGRQGAAGELFF
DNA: TGCAGCGTTGGTAGACAGGGGGCAGCCGGGGAGCTGTTTTTT

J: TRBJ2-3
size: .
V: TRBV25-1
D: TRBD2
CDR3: CASSLSGGEDTQYF
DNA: TGTGCCAGCAGTTTATCGGGGGGGGAAGATACGCAGTATTTT

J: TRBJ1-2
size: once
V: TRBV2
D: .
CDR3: CASSGTGGDYGYTF
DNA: TGTGCCAGCAGTGGGACGGGGGGAGACTATGGCTACACCTTC

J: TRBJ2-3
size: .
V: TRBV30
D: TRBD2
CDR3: CAWSPGLAGVGDTQYF
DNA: TGTGCCTGGAGTCCTGGACTAGCGGGAGTAGGAGATACGCAGTATTTT

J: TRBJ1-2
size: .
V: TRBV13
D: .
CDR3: CASSFYSGVHRAGYTF
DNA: TGTGCCAGCAGCTTCTACTCAGGGGTTCACAGGGCTGGCTACACCTTC

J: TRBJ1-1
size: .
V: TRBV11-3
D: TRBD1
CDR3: CASSPGQGMDTEAFF
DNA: TGTGCCAGCAGCCCAGGACAGGGTATGGACACTGAAGCTTTCTTT

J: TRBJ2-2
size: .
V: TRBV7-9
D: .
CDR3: CASSPGRRLNTGELFF
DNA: TGTGCCAGCAGCCCAGGGCGGCGGCTCAACACCGGGGAGCTGTTTTTT

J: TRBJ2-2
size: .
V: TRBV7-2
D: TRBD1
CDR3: CASSTGGHGELFF
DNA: TGTGCCAGCAGTACAGGGGGCCACGGGGAGCTGTTTTTT

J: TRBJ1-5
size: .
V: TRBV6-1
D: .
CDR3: CASSGRENQPQHF
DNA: TGTGCCAGCAGTGGACGGGAGAATCAGCCCCAGCATTTT